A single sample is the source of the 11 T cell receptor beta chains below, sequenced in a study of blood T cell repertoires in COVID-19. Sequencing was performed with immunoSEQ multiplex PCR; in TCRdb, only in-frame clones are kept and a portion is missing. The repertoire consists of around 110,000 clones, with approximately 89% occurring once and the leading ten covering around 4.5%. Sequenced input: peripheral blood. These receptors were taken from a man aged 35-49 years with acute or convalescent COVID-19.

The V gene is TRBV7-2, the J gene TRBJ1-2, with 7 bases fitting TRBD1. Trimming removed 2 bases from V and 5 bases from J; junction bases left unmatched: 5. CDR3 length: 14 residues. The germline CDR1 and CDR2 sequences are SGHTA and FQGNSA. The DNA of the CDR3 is TGTGCCAGCAGCTTAACAGGGGAATATTATGGCTACACCTTC. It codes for CASSLTGEYYGYTF.

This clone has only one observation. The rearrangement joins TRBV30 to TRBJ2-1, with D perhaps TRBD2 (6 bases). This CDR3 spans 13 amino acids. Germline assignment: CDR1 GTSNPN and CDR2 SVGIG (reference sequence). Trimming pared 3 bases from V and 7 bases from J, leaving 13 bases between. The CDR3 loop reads CAWRRTTRNEQFF. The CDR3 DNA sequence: TGTGCCTGGAGACGGACTACTCGGAATGAGCAGTTCTTC.

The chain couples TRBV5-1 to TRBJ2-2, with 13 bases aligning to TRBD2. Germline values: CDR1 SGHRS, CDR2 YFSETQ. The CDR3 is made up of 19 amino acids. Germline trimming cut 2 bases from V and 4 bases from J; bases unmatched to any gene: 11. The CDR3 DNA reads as TGCGCCAGCAGCTTTGTCCGACCCGGGACTAGCGGGGCCACCGGGGAGCTGTTTTTT. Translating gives CASSFVRPGTSGATGELFF.

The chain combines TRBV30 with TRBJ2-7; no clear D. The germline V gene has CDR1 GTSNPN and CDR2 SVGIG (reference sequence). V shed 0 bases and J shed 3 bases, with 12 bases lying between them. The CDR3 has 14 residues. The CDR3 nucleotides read TGTGCCTGGAGTGTACCGCGGCTACTCTACGAGCAGTACTTC. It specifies CAWSVPRLLYEQYF.

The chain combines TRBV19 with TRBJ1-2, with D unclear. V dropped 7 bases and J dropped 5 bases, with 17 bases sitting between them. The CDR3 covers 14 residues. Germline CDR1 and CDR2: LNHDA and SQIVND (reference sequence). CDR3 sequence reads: CASKASGIQYGYTF. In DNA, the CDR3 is TGTGCCAGTAAGGCCTCGGGGATTCAGTATGGCTACACCTTC.

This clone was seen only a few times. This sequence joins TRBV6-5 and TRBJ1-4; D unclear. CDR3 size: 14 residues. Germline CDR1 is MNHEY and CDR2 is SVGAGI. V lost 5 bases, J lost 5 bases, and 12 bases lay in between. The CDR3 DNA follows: TGTGCCAGCAGTCGGGCGAGGGAGAATGAAAAACTGTTTTTT. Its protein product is CASSRARENEKLFF.

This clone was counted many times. The CDR3 reads CASSLDPLGGLNTEAFF. As DNA, the CDR3 is TGTGCCAGCAGCTTGGATCCCCTGGGAGGGCTCAACACTGAAGCTTTCTTT. The rearrangement links TRBV5-4 to TRBJ1-1, with unresolved D. V lost 0 bases and J lost 2, with 17 bases in between. The germline gives CDR1 SGHNT, CDR2 YYREEE (reference sequence). The CDR3 extends over 17 amino acids.

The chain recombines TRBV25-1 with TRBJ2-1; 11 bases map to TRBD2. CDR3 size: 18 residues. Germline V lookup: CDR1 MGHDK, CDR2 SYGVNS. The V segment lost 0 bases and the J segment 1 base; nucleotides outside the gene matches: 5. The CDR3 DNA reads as TGTGCCAGCAGTGAATATTTGGTAGCGGGGGGGTCCTACAATGAGCAGTTCTTC. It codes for CASSEYLVAGGSYNEQFF.

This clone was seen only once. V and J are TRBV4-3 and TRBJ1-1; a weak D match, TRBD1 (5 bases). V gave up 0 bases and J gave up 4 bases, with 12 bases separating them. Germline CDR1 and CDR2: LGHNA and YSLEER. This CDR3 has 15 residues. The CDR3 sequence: CASSQDFRGSTEAFF. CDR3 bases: TGCGCCAGCAGCCAAGACTTCCGGGGGAGCACTGAAGCTTTCTTT.

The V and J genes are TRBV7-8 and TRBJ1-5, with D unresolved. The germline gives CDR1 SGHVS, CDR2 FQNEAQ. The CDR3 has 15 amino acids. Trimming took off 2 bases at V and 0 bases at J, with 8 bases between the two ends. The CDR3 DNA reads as TGTGCCAGCAGCTTAACAGATGATAGCAATCAGCCCCAGCATTTT. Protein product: CASSLTDDSNQPQHF.

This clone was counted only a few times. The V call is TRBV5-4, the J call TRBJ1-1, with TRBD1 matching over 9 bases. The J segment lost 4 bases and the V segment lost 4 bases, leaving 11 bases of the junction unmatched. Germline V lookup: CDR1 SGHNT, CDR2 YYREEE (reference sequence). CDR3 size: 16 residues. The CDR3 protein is CASSQRGQGRGTEAFF. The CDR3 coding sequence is TGTGCCAGCAGCCAGCGCGGACAGGGGCGAGGCACTGAAGCTTTCTTT.